This T cell receptor (beta chain) was recovered during a study of shared clonotypes between healthy human individuals. The CDR3 consists of 15 residues. CDR1 and CDR2 from the germline V gene are SGHDT and YYEEEE. V lost 4 bases, J lost 4 bases, and 10 bases stayed unmatched. Libraries were prepared by immunoSEQ multiplex PCR; TCRdb keeps only in-frame clonotypes and omits some of them. The sample shows a few hundred thousand clones, roughly 85% of them seen only once. V is TRBV5-6 and J is TRBJ2-5, with 7 positions matching TRBD1. The sample consisted of PBMCs. The sequence was obtained from a woman aged 35 to 49 in good health. Some clones in this sample may be carry-over from other donors' samples. CDR3 sequence reads: CASSPPGTAGETQYF. The CDR3 DNA reads TGTGCCAGCAGCCCGCCCGGGACAGCAGGAGAGACCCAGTACTTC.